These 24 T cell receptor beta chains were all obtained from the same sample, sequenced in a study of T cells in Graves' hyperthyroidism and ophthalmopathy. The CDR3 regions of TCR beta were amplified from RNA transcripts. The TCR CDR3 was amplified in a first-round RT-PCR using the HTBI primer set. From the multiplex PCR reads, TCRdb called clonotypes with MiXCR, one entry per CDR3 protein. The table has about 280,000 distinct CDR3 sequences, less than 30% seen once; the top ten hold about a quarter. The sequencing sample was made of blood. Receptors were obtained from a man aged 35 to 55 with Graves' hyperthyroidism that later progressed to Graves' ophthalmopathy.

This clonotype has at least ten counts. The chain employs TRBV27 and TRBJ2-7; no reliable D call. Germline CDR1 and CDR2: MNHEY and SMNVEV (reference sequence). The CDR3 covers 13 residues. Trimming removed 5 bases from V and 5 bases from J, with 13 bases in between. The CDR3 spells CASSLIGRNEQYF. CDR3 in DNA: TGTGCCAGCAGTCTGATCGGACGGAACGAGCAGTACTTC.

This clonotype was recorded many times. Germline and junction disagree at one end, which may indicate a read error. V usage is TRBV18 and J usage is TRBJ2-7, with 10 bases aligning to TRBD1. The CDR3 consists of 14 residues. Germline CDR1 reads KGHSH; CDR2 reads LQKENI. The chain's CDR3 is CASSPGRDRGALNF. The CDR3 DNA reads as TGTGCCAGCTCCCCCGGGAGGGACAGGGGAGCGTTGAACTTC.

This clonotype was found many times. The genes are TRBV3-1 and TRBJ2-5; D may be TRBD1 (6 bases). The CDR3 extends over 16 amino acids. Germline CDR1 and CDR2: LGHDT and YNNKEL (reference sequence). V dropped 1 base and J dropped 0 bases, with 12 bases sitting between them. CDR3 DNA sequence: TGTGCCAGCAGCCAAGGCTTAGGGGGATACCAAGAGACCCAGTACTTC. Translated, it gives CASSQGLGGYQETQYF.

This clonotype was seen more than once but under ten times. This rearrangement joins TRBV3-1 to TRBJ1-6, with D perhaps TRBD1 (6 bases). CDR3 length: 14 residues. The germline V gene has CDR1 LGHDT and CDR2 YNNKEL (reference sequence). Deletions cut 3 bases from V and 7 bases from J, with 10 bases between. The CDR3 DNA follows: TGTGCCAGCAGCCATAGACAGGAGAATTCACCCCTCCACTTT. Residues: CASSHRQENSPLHF.

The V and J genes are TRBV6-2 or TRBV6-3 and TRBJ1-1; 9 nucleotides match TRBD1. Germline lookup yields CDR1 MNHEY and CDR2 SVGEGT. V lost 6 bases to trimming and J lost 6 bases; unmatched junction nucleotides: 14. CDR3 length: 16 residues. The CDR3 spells CASSDPFGQGLAEAFF. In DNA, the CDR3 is TGTGCCAGCAGCGACCCTTTCGGACAGGGGCTCGCTGAAGCTTTCTTT.

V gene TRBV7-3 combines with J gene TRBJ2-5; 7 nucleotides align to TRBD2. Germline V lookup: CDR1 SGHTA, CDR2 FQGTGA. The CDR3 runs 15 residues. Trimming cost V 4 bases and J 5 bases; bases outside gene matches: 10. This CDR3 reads CASSSSGGSRETQYF. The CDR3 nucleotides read TGTGCCAGCAGCTCGTCGGGCGGGAGTAGGGAGACCCAGTACTTC.

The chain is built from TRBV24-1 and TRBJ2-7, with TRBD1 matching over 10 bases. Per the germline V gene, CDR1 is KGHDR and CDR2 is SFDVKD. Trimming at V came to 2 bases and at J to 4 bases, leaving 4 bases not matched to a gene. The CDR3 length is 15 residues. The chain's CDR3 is CATSDSGTGAYEQYF. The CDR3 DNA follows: TGTGCCACCAGTGATTCCGGGACAGGGGCATACGAGCAGTACTTC.

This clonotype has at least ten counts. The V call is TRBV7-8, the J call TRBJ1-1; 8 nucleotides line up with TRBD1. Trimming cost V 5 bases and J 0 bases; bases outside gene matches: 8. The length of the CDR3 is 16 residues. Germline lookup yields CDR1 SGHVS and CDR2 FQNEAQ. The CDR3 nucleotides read TGTGCCAGCAGCCCAAGGGACAGGAGCATGAACACTGAAGCTTTCTTT. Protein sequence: CASSPRDRSMNTEAFF.

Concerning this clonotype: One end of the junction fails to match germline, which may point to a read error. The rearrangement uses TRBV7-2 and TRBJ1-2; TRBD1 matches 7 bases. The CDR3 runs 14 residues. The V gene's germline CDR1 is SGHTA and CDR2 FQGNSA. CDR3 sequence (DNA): TGTGCCAGCAGCATAACCGCCGCAGCAGGGGGGGGAAACTTC. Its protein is CASSITAAAGGGNF.

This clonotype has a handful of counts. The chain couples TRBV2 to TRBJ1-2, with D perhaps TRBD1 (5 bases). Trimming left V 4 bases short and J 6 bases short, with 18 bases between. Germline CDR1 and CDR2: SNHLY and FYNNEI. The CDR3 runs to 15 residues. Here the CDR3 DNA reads TGTGCCAGCAGTGGCCTGGGGGTGTCCCTGGATGGCTACACCTTC. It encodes CASSGLGVSLDGYTF.

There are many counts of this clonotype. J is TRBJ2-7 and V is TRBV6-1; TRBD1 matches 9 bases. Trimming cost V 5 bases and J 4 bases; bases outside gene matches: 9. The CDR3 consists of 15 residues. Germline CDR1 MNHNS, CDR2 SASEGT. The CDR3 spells CASSTRTGEGYEQYF. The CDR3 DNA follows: TGTGCCAGCAGTACCCGGACAGGGGAAGGGTACGAGCAGTACTTC.

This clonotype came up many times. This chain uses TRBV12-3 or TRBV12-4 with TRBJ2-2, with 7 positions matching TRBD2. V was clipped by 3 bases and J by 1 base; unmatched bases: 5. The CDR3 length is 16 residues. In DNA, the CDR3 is TGTGCCAGCAGTTTTGGGCGGACTAGGAACACCGGGGAGCTGTTTTTT. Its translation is CASSFGRTRNTGELFF.

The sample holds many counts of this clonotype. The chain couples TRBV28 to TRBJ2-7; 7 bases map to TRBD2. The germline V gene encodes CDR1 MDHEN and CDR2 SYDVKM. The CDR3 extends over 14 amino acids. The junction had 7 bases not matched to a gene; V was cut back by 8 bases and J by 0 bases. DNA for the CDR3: TGTGCCAGCTCCACGGGGGAGGGCTCCTACGAGCAGTACTTC. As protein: CASSTGEGSYEQYF.

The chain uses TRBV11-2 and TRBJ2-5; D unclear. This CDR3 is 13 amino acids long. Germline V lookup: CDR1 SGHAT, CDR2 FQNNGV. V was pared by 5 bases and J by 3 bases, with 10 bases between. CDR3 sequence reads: CASSPPAEETQYF. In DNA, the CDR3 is TGTGCCAGCAGCCCCCCTGCCGAAGAGACCCAGTACTTC.

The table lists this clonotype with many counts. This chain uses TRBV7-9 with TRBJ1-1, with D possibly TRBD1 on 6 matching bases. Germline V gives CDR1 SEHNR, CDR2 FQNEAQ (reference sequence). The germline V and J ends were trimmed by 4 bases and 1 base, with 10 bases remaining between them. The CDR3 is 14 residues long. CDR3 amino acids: CASSSQGPNTEAFF. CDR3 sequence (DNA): TGTGCCAGCAGCTCGCAGGGGCCGAACACTGAAGCTTTCTTT. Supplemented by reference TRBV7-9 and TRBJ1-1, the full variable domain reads DTGVSQNPRHKITKRGQNVTFRCDPISEHNRLYWYRQTLGQGPEFLTYFQNEAQLEKSRLLSDRFSAERPKGSFSTLEIQRTEQGDSAMYLCASSSQGPNTEAFFGQGTRLTVV.

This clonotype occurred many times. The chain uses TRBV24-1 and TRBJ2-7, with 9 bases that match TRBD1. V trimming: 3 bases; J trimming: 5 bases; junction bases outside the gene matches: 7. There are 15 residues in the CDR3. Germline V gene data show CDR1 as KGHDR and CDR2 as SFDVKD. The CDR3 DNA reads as TGTGCCACCAGTGATGCGGGACAGGGTTGGAACGAGCAGTACTTC. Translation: CATSDAGQGWNEQYF.

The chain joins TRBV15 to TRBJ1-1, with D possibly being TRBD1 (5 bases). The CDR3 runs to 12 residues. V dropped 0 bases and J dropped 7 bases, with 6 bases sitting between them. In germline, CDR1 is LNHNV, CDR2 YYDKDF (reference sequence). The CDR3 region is CATSRETDEAFF. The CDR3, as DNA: TGTGCCACCAGCAGAGAGACAGATGAAGCTTTCTTT.

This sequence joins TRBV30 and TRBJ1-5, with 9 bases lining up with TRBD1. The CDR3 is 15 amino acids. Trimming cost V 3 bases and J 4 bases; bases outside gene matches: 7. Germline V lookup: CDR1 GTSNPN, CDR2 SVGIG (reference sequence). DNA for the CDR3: TGTGCCTGGAGGGACAGGGGAAGTGGGAATCAGCCCCAGCATTTT. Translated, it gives CAWRDRGSGNQPQHF.

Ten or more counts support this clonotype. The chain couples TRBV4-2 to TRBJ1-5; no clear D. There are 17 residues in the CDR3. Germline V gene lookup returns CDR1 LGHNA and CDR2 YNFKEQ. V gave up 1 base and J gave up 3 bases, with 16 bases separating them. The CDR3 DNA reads TGTGCCAGCAGCCAAGGGGTCAGGAGGGATGACAATCAGCCCCAGCATTTT. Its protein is CASSQGVRRDDNQPQHF.

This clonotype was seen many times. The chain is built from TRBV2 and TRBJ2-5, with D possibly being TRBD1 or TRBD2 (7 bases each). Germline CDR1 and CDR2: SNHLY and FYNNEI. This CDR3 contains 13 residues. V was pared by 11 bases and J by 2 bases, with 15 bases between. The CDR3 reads CAGGDSAQETQYF. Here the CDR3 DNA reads TGTGCCGGGGGGGACAGTGCTCAAGAGACCCAGTACTTC.

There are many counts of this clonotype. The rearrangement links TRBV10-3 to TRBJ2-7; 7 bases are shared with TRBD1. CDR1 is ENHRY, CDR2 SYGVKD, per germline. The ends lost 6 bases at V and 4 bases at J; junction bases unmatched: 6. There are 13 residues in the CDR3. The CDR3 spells CAIRGTALYEQYF. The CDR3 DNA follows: TGTGCCATCAGAGGGACAGCCTTATACGAGCAGTACTTC.

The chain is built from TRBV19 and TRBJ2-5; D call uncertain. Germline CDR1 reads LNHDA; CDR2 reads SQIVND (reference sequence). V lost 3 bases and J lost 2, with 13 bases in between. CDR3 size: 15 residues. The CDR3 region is CASSMRHRSQETQYF. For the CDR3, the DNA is TGTGCCAGTAGTATGAGACATCGGAGTCAAGAGACCCAGTACTTC.

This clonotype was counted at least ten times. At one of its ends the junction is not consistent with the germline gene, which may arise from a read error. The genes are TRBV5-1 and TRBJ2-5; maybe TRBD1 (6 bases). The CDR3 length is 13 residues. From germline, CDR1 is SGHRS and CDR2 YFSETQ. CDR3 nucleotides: TGCGCCAGCAGCCAGGGGCAGGAAGAGGCCCAGTACTTC. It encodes CASSQGQEEAQYF.

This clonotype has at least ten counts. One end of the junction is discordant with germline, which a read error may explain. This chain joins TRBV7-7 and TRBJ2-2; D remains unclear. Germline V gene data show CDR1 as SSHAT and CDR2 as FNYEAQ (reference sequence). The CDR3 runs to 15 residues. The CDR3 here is CASSSGGFNTGELFF. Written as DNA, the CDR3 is TGTGCTAGCAGCTCCGGTGGATTCAACACCGGGGAGCTGTTTTTT.